The clone carrying this T cell receptor (beta chain) was counted between two and nine times. The antigen remains unidentified. This sample was taken from a study of cytomegalovirus exposure and HLA in healthy donors. Germline CDR1 and CDR2: GTSNPN and SVGIG (reference sequence). CDR3 length: 13 residues. The J segment lost 5 bases and the V segment lost 7 bases, leaving 5 bases of the junction unmatched. General study findings and limits: With later analysis, a missense DCLRE1C variant became linked to TCR beta V- and J-gene trimming. Earlier findings revealed that most TCR beta V segments proved productive either about 90% or about 30% of the time. On later analysis, the bulk of CMV-associated TCR beta chains appeared to be HLA-restricted.

Vbeta (60) and Jbeta (13) primers were used in the PCR. Method: immunoSEQ multiplex PCR; TCRdb's copy keeps in-frame clones and lacks some. The sample lists around 45,000 clones, 45% to 60% occurring once. This clonotype was sampled from a man between 60 and 75 years old in good health and CMV-seronegative. This rearrangement joins TRBV30 to TRBJ2-1, with 10 bases aligning to TRBD2. Sequencing used PBMCs. The CDR3 here is CASEREGDNEQFF. In DNA form, the CDR3 reads TGTGCCTCAGAGCGGGAGGGTGACAATGAGCAGTTCTTC.